Listed here is a single T cell receptor (beta chain). The data were taken from a study of T cell responses to AZD1222 COVID-19 vaccine. The V gene end was trimmed by 8 bases and the J gene end by 6 bases; junction bases not matched to a gene: 9. This CDR3 has 14 amino acids. The germline V gene encodes CDR1 MDHEN and CDR2 SYDVKM. Sequenced by immunoSEQ multiplex PCR; TCRdb stores in-frame clones only, minus some. The sample contains some 140,000 clones, under 95% of which appear only once. The receptor was isolated from an adult in good health. Here the sequenced sample was peripheral blood, taken on day 0 of AZD1222 vaccination. V is TRBV28 and J is TRBJ1-5; TRBD1 aligns across 8 bases. CDR3 nucleotide sequence: TGTGCCAGCCAGGGGGCAGGGGGGACTCAGCCCCAGCATTTT. Protein sequence: CASQGAGGTQPQHF.